The clone carrying this TCR beta chain showed up many times. The target antigen is unknown. The sample is drawn from a study of T-cell memory formation after mild COVID-19. Overall study results and limits: The study found balanced CD4/CD8 in clones contracting day 15 to 85 and a CD4+ lean in later expanders.

Trimming removed 2 bases from V and 6 bases from J, with 13 bases in between. Looked up from germline, CDR1 is MNHNY and CDR2 is SVGAGI (reference sequence). The CDR3 covers 14 residues. Using constant-segment primers, 5'RACE produced TCR alpha and TCR beta cDNA libraries carrying sample barcodes and UMIs. TCRdb processed the 5' RACE reads anew with MiXCR; each CDR3 protein has one entry. The sample includes around 29,000 distinct CDR3 sequences, roughly 16% of them seen just once. This rearrangement joins TRBV6-6 to TRBJ1-2; D ambiguous. This sequence originates from an adult who had mild COVID-19 (a few samples of this study predate the infection). Cell type and time point are not known. Input material: PBMCs or a T cell subset sorted from them (not recorded which). This CDR3 is CASSYQAISHGYTF. CDR3 DNA: TGTGCCAGCAGTTACCAGGCCATTAGCCATGGCTACACCTTC.